The present TCR beta chain was sequenced within a study of blood T cell repertoires in COVID-19. Across the study: The United States, Italy and Spain provided the acute and convalescent COVID-19 samples. T cells, B-cell-depleted T cells, or PBMCs supplied cDNA or gDNA.

Original processing notes: Amplified reference gene primers provided the basis for estimating nucleated cell counts. Measured with immunoSEQ multiplex PCR; TCRdb has only the in-frame clones, and not every one. The V and J calls and clone size come from that table; D and trimming were worked out from the DNA. This table has 200,000 or so clones, around 90% appearing once. Trimming took 4 bases from V and 6 from J; bases not matched to a gene: 3. Germline V gene sequence: CDR1 SGHRS, CDR2 YFSETQ. The CDR3 has 13 residues. Material: peripheral blood. The chain uses TRBV5-1 and TRBJ2-2; 7 bases are shared with TRBD2. The sequence was collected from a man in his sixties who had recovered from COVID-19. As DNA, the CDR3 is TGCGCCAGCAGCCGCACTAGCGCCGGGGAGCTGTTTTTT. It translates to CASSRTSAGELFF.